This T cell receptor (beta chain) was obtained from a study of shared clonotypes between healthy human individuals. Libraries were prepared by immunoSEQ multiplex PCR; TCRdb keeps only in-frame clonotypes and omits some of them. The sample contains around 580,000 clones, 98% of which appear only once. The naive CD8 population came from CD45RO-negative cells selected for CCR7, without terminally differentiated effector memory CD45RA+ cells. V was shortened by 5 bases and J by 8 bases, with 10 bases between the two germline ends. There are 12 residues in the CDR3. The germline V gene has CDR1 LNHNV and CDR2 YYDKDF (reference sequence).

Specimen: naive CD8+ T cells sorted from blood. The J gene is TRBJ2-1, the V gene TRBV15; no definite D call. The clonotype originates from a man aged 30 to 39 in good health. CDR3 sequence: CATSALYHEQFF. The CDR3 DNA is TGTGCCACCAGCGCGCTTTACCATGAGCAGTTCTTC.